Each of the 31 T cell receptor beta chains below was sequenced from the same sample in a study of T cells in Graves' hyperthyroidism and ophthalmopathy. The CDR3 regions of TCR beta were amplified from RNA transcripts. An initial round of RT-PCR targeting the TCR CDR3 relied on the HTBI primer set. Using its own MiXCR run on the multiplex PCR reads, TCRdb lists one record per CDR3 protein. The sample holds 650,000 to 800,000 distinct CDR3 sequences; nearly 45% are singletons and the top ten take less than 9.5%. Input material: peripheral blood or thyroid tissue (not recorded which). Source of these receptors: an adult man with Graves' disease, either hyperthyroidism or ophthalmopathy (not recorded which).

The rearrangement uses TRBV20-1 and TRBJ1-5; D possibly corresponds to TRBD1 (6 bases). This CDR3 is 14 amino acids long. V lost 3 bases to trimming and J lost 3 bases, with 12 bases between them. CDR1 and CDR2 from the germline V gene are DFQATT and SNEGSKA (reference sequence). Here the CDR3 reads CSARGARDNQPQHF. The CDR3, as DNA: TGCAGTGCTAGGGGGGCGCGAGACAATCAGCCCCAGCATTTT.

This clonotype was seen only a few times. The chain recombines TRBV4-1 with TRBJ1-2; a weak D match, TRBD1 (5 bases). Germline V gene sequence: CDR1 MGHRA, CDR2 YSYEKL. The CDR3 sequence is 13 residues long. V was shortened by 2 bases and J by 9 bases, with 13 bases between the two germline ends. The CDR3 coding sequence is TGCGCCAGCAGCCAACAACTTGACAGAAGCTACACCTTC. It specifies CASSQQLDRSYTF.

The chain couples TRBV15 to TRBJ2-7; 9 positions match TRBD2. Losses at the gene ends were 0 bases for V and 7 bases for J; bases not matched to a gene: 19. This CDR3 contains 19 residues. CDR1 LNHNV and CDR2 YYDKDF come from the germline V gene (reference sequence). This chain's CDR3 is CATSRDSVAGDRSYNEQYF. In nucleotides, the CDR3 is TGTGCCACCAGCAGAGATTCAGTAGCGGGAGATAGATCCTACAATGAGCAGTACTTC.

V usage is TRBV12-3 or TRBV12-4 and J usage is TRBJ1-6; no firm D call. Trimming took off 4 bases at V and 9 bases at J, with 13 bases between the two ends. The CDR3 totals 14 residues. The chain's CDR3 is CASSYLEGSSPLHF. The DNA of the CDR3 is TGTGCCAGCAGTTACTTGGAAGGGAGTTCACCCCTCCACTTT.

This clonotype was seen a few times. This chain uses TRBV6-5 with TRBJ1-5; the D gene is possibly TRBD1 (5 bases). This CDR3 is built from 14 residues. Germline CDR1 MNHEY, CDR2 SVGAGI. V lost 5 bases and J lost 8, with 16 bases in between. CDR3 nucleotides: TGTGCCAGCAGTCACAGGACCGAGGGAAAGCCCCAGCATTTT. It is translated as CASSHRTEGKPQHF.

In this sample, this clonotype turned up a few times. The rearrangement uses TRBV2 and TRBJ1-2; D unresolved. The germline V gene encodes CDR1 SNHLY and CDR2 FYNNEI. This CDR3 has 18 residues. The V gene lost 6 bases and the J gene lost 0 bases, with 23 bases spanning the gap. The CDR3 DNA reads as TGTGCCAGCAGCTTGCTACGTATGGGTGACGGAACTAACTATGGCTACACCTTC. Amino acids: CASSLLRMGDGTNYGYTF. Complete variable domain (other parts from reference TRBV2 and TRBJ1-2): EPEVTQTPSHQVTQMGQEVILRCVPISNHLYFYWYRQILGQKVEFLVSFYNNEISEKSEIFDDQFSVERPDGSNFTLKIRSTKLEDSAMYFCASSLLRMGDGTNYGYTFGSGTRLTVV.

This clonotype was recorded many times. The rearrangement uses TRBV7-8 and TRBJ1-2; 10 bases map to TRBD1. Germline lookup yields CDR1 SGHVS and CDR2 FQNEAQ. With V trimmed by 3 bases and J by 7 bases, 11 bases remained unmatched. The CDR3 is 16 residues long. The CDR3 coding sequence is TGTGCCAGCAGCTTCCCGATGGGACAGGGGATCATTGGCTACACCTTC. Amino acids: CASSFPMGQGIIGYTF.

This chain uses TRBV15 with TRBJ1-5, with TRBD1 matching over 7 bases. This CDR3 comprises 14 residues. Trimming cost V 3 bases and J 5 bases; bases outside gene matches: 4. The V gene's germline CDR1 is LNHNV and CDR2 YYDKDF (reference sequence). The CDR3 region has the DNA TGTGCCACCAGCAGCGCGGGACAGTATCAGCCCCAGCATTTT. Translated, it gives CATSSAGQYQPQHF.

This chain links TRBV6-6 with TRBJ1-3; the D is unclear. This CDR3 is built from 13 residues. The germline CDR1 and CDR2 sequences are MNHNY and SVGAGI (reference sequence). The V end was cut by 8 bases, the J end by 1 base, with 9 bases between. CDR3 in DNA: TGTGCCAGCTGGGTGGGTTCTGGAAACACCATATATTTT. It specifies CASWVGSGNTIYF.

The J gene is TRBJ2-6, the V gene TRBV10-3; D not certain. The CDR3 has 15 amino acids. Germline-derived CDR1 and CDR2 are ENHRY and SYGVKD. V was pared by 7 bases and J by 1 base, with 11 bases between. The CDR3 region has the DNA TGTGCCATCACCCCGGTTTTGTCTGGGGCCAACGTCCTGACTTTC. It encodes CAITPVLSGANVLTF.

This clonotype came up many times. The rearrangement links TRBV7-2 to TRBJ1-2, with D possibly matching TRBD1 (5 bases). The germline gives CDR1 SGHTA, CDR2 FQGNSA. The V and J ends lost 1 base and 3 bases respectively, with 9 bases between them. CDR3 size: 14 residues. CDR3 nucleotide sequence: TGTGCCAGCAGCTTAGGGGGGGTTGACTATGGCTACACCTTC. Protein: CASSLGGVDYGYTF.

This clonotype has just one count. The chain recombines TRBV12-3 or TRBV12-4 with TRBJ1-4; a possible D gene is TRBD1 (5 bases). The V and J ends lost 10 bases and 3 bases respectively, with 18 bases between them. This CDR3 contains 15 residues. CDR3 coding DNA: TGTGCCATCAGATCCGACAGATTACCTAATGAAAAACTGTTTTTT. Residues: CAIRSDRLPNEKLFF.

The chain uses TRBV25-1 and TRBJ1-5; TRBD1 might be the D (6 bases). V lost 11 bases and J lost 6, with 26 bases in between. In germline, CDR1 is MGHDK, CDR2 SYGVNS. The CDR3 totals 16 residues. The CDR3 DNA reads TGTGCCTGGGGCGGTGGGGGGGCCCTAGTGGGTCAGCCCCAGCATTTT. Translated: CAWGGGGALVGQPQHF.

J is TRBJ1-2 and V is TRBV29-1; unclear D gene. V gave up 1 base and J gave up 4 bases, with 7 bases separating them. This CDR3 contains 12 residues. Germline assignment: CDR1 SQVTM and CDR2 ANQGSEA. The CDR3 coding sequence is TGCAGCGTTGAAGCCGCTTCCTATGGCTACACCTTC. This gives the protein CSVEAASYGYTF.

This clonotype has ten or more counts. V gene TRBV10-3 combines with J gene TRBJ1-4; D uncertain. The V end was cut by 3 bases, the J end by 7 bases, with 12 bases between. The CDR3 runs 14 residues. Germline CDR1 reads ENHRY; CDR2 reads SYGVKD. The CDR3: CAISDGGMGEKLFF. The CDR3 DNA reads TGTGCCATCAGTGATGGAGGAATGGGTGAAAAACTGTTTTTT.

This clonotype was recorded many times. Its ends do not fully match the called genes, so a read error is possible. The chain carries TRBV7-7 and TRBJ1-5, with 7 bases that match TRBD1. Per germline, CDR1 SSHAT and CDR2 FNYEAQ (reference sequence). The CDR3 consists of 15 residues. CDR3 sequence reads: CASSYPDREVQPQHF. The CDR3 bases are TGTGCTAGCAGCTACCCCGACAGGGAAGTTCAGCCCCAGCATTTT.

Remarks on this clonotype: Because the CDR3 is missing its conserved closing phenylalanine or tryptophan, this is likely a read error. The CDR3 sequence is CASSESGREYEQYY. CDR3 coding DNA: TGTGCCAGCAGTGAGTCGGGCAGGGAGTACGAGCAGTACTAC. The gene calls are TRBV6-1 and TRBJ2-7; TRBD1 or TRBD2 may be the D gene (5 bases each). The V end was cut by 3 bases, the J end by 4 bases, with 13 bases between. Germline V gene sequence: CDR1 MNHNS, CDR2 SASEGT. CDR3 length equals 14 residues.

This chain joins TRBV20-1 and TRBJ2-7, with 9 bases matching TRBD1. The junction had 11 bases not matched to a gene; V was cut back by 6 bases and J by 5 bases. The CDR3 is made up of 14 amino acids. In germline, CDR1 is DFQATT, CDR2 SNEGSKA (reference sequence). The CDR3 is CSASTGTGRNEQYF. In DNA, the CDR3 is TGCAGTGCATCCACCGGGACAGGGAGGAACGAGCAGTACTTC.

The chain combines TRBV2 with TRBJ1-6; D possibly corresponds to TRBD1 (5 bases). Germline V lookup: CDR1 SNHLY, CDR2 FYNNEI. Trimming stripped 4 bases from V and 7 bases from J, with 14 bases between. This CDR3 contains 15 residues. The chain's CDR3 is CASSARVRENSPLHF. In nucleotides, the CDR3 is TGTGCCAGCAGTGCTAGAGTCAGGGAAAATTCACCCCTCCACTTT.

In this sample, this clonotype turned up many times. V gene TRBV7-8 combines with J gene TRBJ1-2; D may be TRBD1 (5 bases). The CDR3 length is 15 residues. Germline V gives CDR1 SGHVS, CDR2 FQNEAQ. The ends were cut back, 0 bases at V and 0 bases at J, with 8 bases in the middle. The CDR3 DNA reads TGTGCCAGCAGCTTAGCGACAGCCTCTAACTATGGCTACACCTTC. It yields the protein CASSLATASNYGYTF. Supplemented by reference TRBV7-8 and TRBJ1-2, the full variable domain reads GAGVSQSPRYKVAKRGQDVALRCDPISGHVSLFWYQQALGQGPEFLTYFQNEAQLDKSGLPSDRFFAERPEGSVSTLKIQRTQQEDSAVYLCASSLATASNYGYTFGSGTRLTVV.

This chain uses TRBV7-3 with TRBJ2-7; TRBD1 is a possible D gene (5 bases). Deletions cut 5 bases from V and 2 bases from J, with 16 bases between. From germline, CDR1 is SGHTA and CDR2 FQGTGA. The CDR3 loop spans 15 amino acids. Here the CDR3 reads CASSQADSATYEQYF. DNA for the CDR3: TGTGCCAGCAGCCAAGCCGACAGTGCTACCTACGAGCAGTACTTC.

This clonotype was detected only a few times. The V call is TRBV12-3 or TRBV12-4, the J call TRBJ2-5, with no clear D. Trimming pared 2 bases from V and 0 bases from J, leaving 7 bases between. The CDR3 totals 14 residues. The CDR3, as DNA: TGTGCCAGCAGTTTAAATCGGGACCAAGAGACCCAGTACTTC. Its translation: CASSLNRDQETQYF.

Only a few counts were recorded for this clonotype. The chain has TRBV2 and TRBJ2-7; the D gene is possibly TRBD2 (5 bases). The CDR3 consists of 15 residues. V shed 2 bases and J shed 9 bases, with 20 bases lying between them. The V gene's germline CDR1 is SNHLY and CDR2 FYNNEI. The CDR3 loop is CASSESIPGGFGQYF. DNA of the CDR3: TGTGCCAGCAGTGAATCTATCCCAGGAGGATTTGGGCAGTACTTC.

This clonotype was counted at least ten times. The rearrangement joins TRBV5-1 to TRBJ1-2, with 8 bases that match TRBD1. The V gene end was trimmed by 4 bases and the J gene end by 0 bases; junction bases not matched to a gene: 5. This CDR3 is built from 15 residues. The V gene's germline CDR1 is SGHRS and CDR2 YFSETQ. CDR3: CASSIRTGSNYGYTF. The CDR3 nucleotides read TGCGCCAGCAGCATACGGACAGGGTCTAACTATGGCTACACCTTC.

This clonotype was found many times. J is TRBJ2-7 and V is TRBV7-9; TRBD1 is a possible D gene (7 bases). Trimming removed 3 bases at V and 5 bases at J, with 11 bases between. Germline assignment: CDR1 SEHNR and CDR2 FQNEAQ (reference sequence). The CDR3 covers 13 residues. CDR3 sequence: CASSFGGGDEQYF. The CDR3, as DNA: TGTGCCAGCAGCTTTGGAGGGGGCGACGAGCAGTACTTC.

This clonotype has a count of ten or more. This chain connects TRBV7-9 to TRBJ1-3; the match to TRBD1 covers 7 bases. Germline V gene lookup returns CDR1 SEHNR and CDR2 FQNEAQ (reference sequence). This CDR3 spans 14 amino acids. Germline trimming cut 5 bases from V and 8 bases from J; bases unmatched to any gene: 9. The CDR3 loop reads CASSPSDRADTIYF. The CDR3 DNA follows: TGTGCCAGCAGCCCCTCCGACAGGGCTGACACCATATATTTT.

The chain couples TRBV7-3 to TRBJ1-3, with a possible D match to TRBD1 (5 bases). V was clipped by 3 bases and J by 1 base, with 7 bases between them. From germline, CDR1 is SGHTA and CDR2 FQGTGA. CDR3 size: 14 residues. CDR3 bases: TGTGCCAGCAGCTTGGGGCCTTCTGGAAACACCATATATTTT. It encodes CASSLGPSGNTIYF.

The V and J genes are TRBV4-2 and TRBJ1-4, with no clear D. Trimming took 1 base from V and 8 from J, leaving 14 bases between them. The germline CDR1 and CDR2 sequences are LGHNA and YNFKEQ. The CDR3 runs to 15 residues. Written as DNA, the CDR3 is TGTGCCAGCAGCCAAGTCGGGGAGGTAGACGAAAAACTGTTTTTT. It codes for CASSQVGEVDEKLFF.

The chain joins TRBV6-4 to TRBJ1-4; no definite D call. Germline V gene data show CDR1 as MRHNA and CDR2 as SNTAGT. V shed 2 bases and J shed 7 bases, with 11 bases lying between them. This CDR3 region has 14 residues. The CDR3 is CASSDRQVPEKLFF. The CDR3 DNA reads TGTGCCAGCAGTGACCGGCAGGTCCCTGAAAAACTGTTTTTT.

The genes are TRBV10-3 and TRBJ2-7, with TRBD2 matching over 8 bases. CDR1 and CDR2 (germline): ENHRY, SYGVKD. Trimming took 4 bases from V and 4 from J; bases not matched to a gene: 6. The CDR3 is 14 residues long. In DNA, the CDR3 is TGTGCCATCAGTGCCACTAGCGGAACTTACGAGCAGTACTTC. Amino acids: CAISATSGTYEQYF.

This clonotype was seen only a few times. The chain has TRBV10-3 and TRBJ1-2, with D maybe TRBD1 (6 bases). The CDR3 covers 13 residues. The V end lost 10 bases, the J end lost 3 bases, and 15 bases lay between the germline ends. Germline V gene lookup returns CDR1 ENHRY and CDR2 SYGVKD. The CDR3 spells CASWKRTDYGYTF. The CDR3 nucleotides read TGTGCCAGCTGGAAGAGGACAGACTATGGCTACACCTTC.